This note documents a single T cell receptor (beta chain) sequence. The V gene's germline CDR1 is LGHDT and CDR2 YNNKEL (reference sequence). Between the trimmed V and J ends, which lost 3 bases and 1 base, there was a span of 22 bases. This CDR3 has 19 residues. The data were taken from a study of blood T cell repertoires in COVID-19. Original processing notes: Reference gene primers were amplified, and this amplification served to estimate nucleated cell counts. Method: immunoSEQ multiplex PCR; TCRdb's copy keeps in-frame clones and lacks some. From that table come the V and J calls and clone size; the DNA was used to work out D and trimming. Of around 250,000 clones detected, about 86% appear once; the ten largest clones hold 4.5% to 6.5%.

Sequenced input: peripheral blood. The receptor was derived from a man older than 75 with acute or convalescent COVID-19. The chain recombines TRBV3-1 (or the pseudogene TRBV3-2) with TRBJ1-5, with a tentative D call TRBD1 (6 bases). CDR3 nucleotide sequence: TGTGCCAGCAGCCAGGGTCTGGTCGGGGGCGGGAGGAGCAATCAGCCCCAGCATTTT. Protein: CASSQGLVGGGRSNQPQHF.